The present T cell receptor beta chain was sequenced within a study of Graves' ophthalmopathy and Graves' hyperthyroidism. Germline CDR1 and CDR2: SGHRS and YFSETQ. V trimming: 4 bases; J trimming: 2 bases; junction bases outside the gene matches: 12. This CDR3 has 17 residues. Beta-chain TCR CDR3 regions were amplified from RNA transcripts. HTBI-primed first-round RT-PCR preceded second-round multiplex PCR. Using its own MiXCR run on the multiplex PCR reads, TCRdb lists one record per CDR3 protein. The sample yields over a million distinct CDR3 sequences, less than 45% seen once. The sequencing input was peripheral blood or thyroid tissue (not recorded which). The chain joins TRBV5-1 to TRBJ1-2; 9 bases are shared with TRBD1. This sequence was found in an adult man with Graves' hyperthyroidism. The CDR3 DNA is TGCGCCAGCAGCCAAGGTTCCGGGACAGGGTGGAACTATGGCTACACCTTC. This gives the protein CASSQGSGTGWNYGYTF.